The source of this TCR beta chain is a study of beta chain features in type 1 diabetes. Findings and limits, study-wide: Moderate yet significant TCRB CDR3 shortening was seen in Type 1 diabetes patients in all four CD4+ subsets.

Trimming pared 1 base from V and 6 bases from J, leaving 9 bases between. Per germline, CDR1 SEHNR and CDR2 FQNEAQ (reference sequence). CDR3 length: 13 amino acids. TCRB transcripts that were expressed got sequenced, as all of the isolated RNA had been reverse transcribed. TCRdb's table, derived via immunoSEQ multiplex PCR, lists solely in-frame clones and lacks some. This table holds 300,000 or so clones, around 8.5% found once. Using CD45RO/CCR7/CD25/CD127/CD95/CD27, CD4+ naive, central memory, regulatory and stem cell-like memory cells were sorted. This clone showed up just a few times. Its cognate antigen is unknown.

The receptor's source is a man younger than 40 with type 1 diabetes. The sample comprised central memory CD4+ T cells from blood. V and J are TRBV7-9 and TRBJ2-5; TRBD1 or TRBD2 may be the D gene (5 bases each). The DNA for the CDR3 is TGTGCCAGCAGCTTAGGGGGGATTCAGACCCAGTACTTC. Encoded protein: CASSLGGIQTQYF.